The clone carrying this TCR beta chain came up many times. Its cognate antigen is unknown. CDR3 length equals 15 residues. The V end was cut by 7 bases, the J end by 2 bases, with 19 bases between. CDR1 SQVTM and CDR2 ANQGSEA come from the germline V gene. This specimen comes from a study of human T cells and chemical hapten exposure. Study findings and constraints: Relative to controls, expanded TCRs formed significantly more large CDR3 similarity clusters. As patch test score rose, PT1 expanded TCR counts tended to rise as well.

Using its own MiXCR run on the RACE reads, TCRdb lists one record per CDR3 protein. Found here are 350,000 to 450,000 distinct CDR3 sequences, approximately 5.1% of them singletons; the top ten hold 2.5% to 3%. Time point here: pre-sensitization, week 0. The treatment: therapeutic diphenylcyclopropenone sensitization with weekly scalp DPC. This specimen was whole blood, taken in connection with sensitization to the hapten diphenylcyclopropenone (DPC). This sequence joins TRBV29-1 and TRBJ2-3; possibly TRBD1 for D (7 bases). The sequence was obtained from a woman aged 45-60 years with alopecia areata. Some clones in this sample may be carry-over from other donors' samples. DNA of the CDR3: TGCAGCGCCCAGGGGGGTAGTCGTAACACAGATACGCAGTATTTT. Encoded protein: CSAQGGSRNTDTQYF.